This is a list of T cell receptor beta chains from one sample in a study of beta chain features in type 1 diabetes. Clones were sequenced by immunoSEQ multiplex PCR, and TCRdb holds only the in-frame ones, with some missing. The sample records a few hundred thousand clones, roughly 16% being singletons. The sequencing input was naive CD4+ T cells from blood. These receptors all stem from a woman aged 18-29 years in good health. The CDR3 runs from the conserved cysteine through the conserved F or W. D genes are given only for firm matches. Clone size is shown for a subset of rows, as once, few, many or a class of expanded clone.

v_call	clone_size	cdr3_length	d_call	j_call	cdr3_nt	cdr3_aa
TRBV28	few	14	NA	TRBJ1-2	TGTGCCACCCCCAGTTCGAGCAGGGGAAATGGCTACACCTTC	CATPSSSRGNGYTF
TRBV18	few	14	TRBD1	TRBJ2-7	TGTGCCAGCTCACTGGGACAGGCGACCTACGAGCAGTACTTC	CASSLGQATYEQYF
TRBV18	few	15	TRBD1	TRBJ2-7	TGTGCCAGCTCGCCCGACAGGGGTCCCCCCTACGAGCAGTACTTC	CASSPDRGPPYEQYF
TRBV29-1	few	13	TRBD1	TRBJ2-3	TGCAGCGGGGGACAGGTCCTAGGAGATACGCAGTATTTT	CSGGQVLGDTQYF
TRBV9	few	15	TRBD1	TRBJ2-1	TGTGCCAGCAGTGGACAGGGGATTAGCTACAATGAGCAGTTCTTC	CASSGQGISYNEQFF
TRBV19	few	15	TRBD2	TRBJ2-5	TGTGCCAGTATTGAGCGGGAGGGTCCCCAAGAGACCCAGTACTTC	CASIEREGPQETQYF
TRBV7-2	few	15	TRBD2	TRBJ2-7	TGTGCCAGCAGCCGCTTACTAGCGGGAGTTTACGAGCAGTACTTC	CASSRLLAGVYEQYF
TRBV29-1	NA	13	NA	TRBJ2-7	TGCAGCGTTGTTCGCGAGGGTTTAAGAGAGCAGTACTTC	CSVVREGLREQYF
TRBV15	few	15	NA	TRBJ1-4	TGTGCCACCAGCAGAGAGGGCAGAAAGAATGAAAAACTGTTTTTT	CATSREGRKNEKLFF
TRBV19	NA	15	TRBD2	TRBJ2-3	TGTGCCAGTAGTCTGCGGACTAGCGGCACAGATACGCAGTATTTT	CASSLRTSGTDTQYF
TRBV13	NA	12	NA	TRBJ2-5	TGTGCCAGCAGCTCCGGGGGAGAGACCCAGTACTTC	CASSSGGETQYF
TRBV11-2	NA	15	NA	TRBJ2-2	TGTGCCAGCAGCTTAGCAGGGTTCAGCACCGGGGAGCTGTTTTTT	CASSLAGFSTGELFF
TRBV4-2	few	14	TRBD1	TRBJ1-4	TGTGCCAGCAGCCCTAGGGACAGGGGAGGAAAACTGTTTTTT	CASSPRDRGGKLFF
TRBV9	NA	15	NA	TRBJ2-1	TGTGCCAGCAGCGGAGGGTCCCACTCCTACAATGAGCAGTTCTTC	CASSGGSHSYNEQFF
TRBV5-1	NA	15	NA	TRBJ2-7	TGCGCCAGCAGCTTGGCCGTGGGGGCGGGCTACGAGCAGTACTTC	CASSLAVGAGYEQYF
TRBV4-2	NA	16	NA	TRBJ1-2	TGTGCCAGCAATCAGGGGAACTTGGGGTCTAACTATGGCTACACCTTC	CASNQGNLGSNYGYTF
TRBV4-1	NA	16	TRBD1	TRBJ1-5	TGCGCCAGCAGCCCACCGGACAGGGGGATCTCTCAGCCCCAGCATTTT	CASSPPDRGISQPQHF
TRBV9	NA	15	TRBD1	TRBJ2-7	TGTGCCAGCAGCGAACTGCCAGGGACAGCCTACGAGCAGTACTTC	CASSELPGTAYEQYF
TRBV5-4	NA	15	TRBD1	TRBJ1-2	TGTGCCAGCAGCGGAACACAGGGGGCGCCGTATGGCTACACCTTC	CASSGTQGAPYGYTF
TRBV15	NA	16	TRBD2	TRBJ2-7	TGTGCCACCAGCAGAGCCGCAACTAGCGGGTCCTACGAGCAGTACTTC	CATSRAATSGSYEQYF
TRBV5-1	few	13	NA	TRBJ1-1	TGCGCCAGCATGGGACACCTGAACACTGAAGCTTTCTTT	CASMGHLNTEAFF
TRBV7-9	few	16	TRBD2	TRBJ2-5	TGTGCCAGCAGCTTAAGCGGCGGGAGTGGGGTAGAGACCCAGTACTTC	CASSLSGGSGVETQYF
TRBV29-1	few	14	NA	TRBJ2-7	TGCAGCGTCGCCCGGGCAGGGGGGAACAACGAGCAGTACTTC	CSVARAGGNNEQYF
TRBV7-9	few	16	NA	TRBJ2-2	TGTGCCAGCAGCTTAGCGATGCACCTAAACACCGGGGAGCTGTTTTTT	CASSLAMHLNTGELFF